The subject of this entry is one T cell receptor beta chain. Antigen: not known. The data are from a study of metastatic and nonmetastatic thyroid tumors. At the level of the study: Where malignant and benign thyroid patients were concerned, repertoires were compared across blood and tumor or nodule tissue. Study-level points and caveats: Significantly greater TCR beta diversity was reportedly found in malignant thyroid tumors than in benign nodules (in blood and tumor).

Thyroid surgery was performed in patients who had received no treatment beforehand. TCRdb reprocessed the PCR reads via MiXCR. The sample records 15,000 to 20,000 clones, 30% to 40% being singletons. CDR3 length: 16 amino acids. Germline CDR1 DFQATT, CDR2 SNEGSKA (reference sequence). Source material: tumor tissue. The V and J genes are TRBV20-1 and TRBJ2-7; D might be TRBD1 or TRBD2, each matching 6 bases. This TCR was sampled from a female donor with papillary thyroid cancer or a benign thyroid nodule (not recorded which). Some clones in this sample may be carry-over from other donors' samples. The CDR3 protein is CGIRGSRGTSQMHQYF. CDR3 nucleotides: TGCGGAATCCGAGGGTCACGCGGGACATCTCAAATGCACCAGTACTTC.